One and the same sample provided the 28 T cell receptor beta chains below, sequenced in a study of T cell responses to AZD1222 COVID-19 vaccine. Only in-frame clones appear in the TCRdb table, and some are missing; sequencing was by immunoSEQ multiplex PCR. The repertoire consists of about 140,000 clones, with approximately 90% occurring once and the leading ten covering around 1.3%. This material consisted of peripheral blood, taken 28 days after the second AZD1222 dose. The receptor set was obtained from an adult who received the AZD1222 COVID-19 vaccine.

The rearrangement links TRBV14 to TRBJ1-1, with 8 bases that match TRBD1. V was clipped by 4 bases and J by 1 base; unmatched bases: 5. CDR1 is SGHDN and CDR2 is FVKESK in the germline V gene. The CDR3 is made up of 15 amino acids. The CDR3 reads CASSPRQGRNTEAFF. CDR3 coding DNA: TGTGCCAGCAGCCCACGACAGGGGCGGAACACTGAAGCTTTCTTT.

This chain connects TRBV7-9 to TRBJ2-1; 7 bases map to TRBD2. CDR3 length: 15 residues. The junction had 8 bases not matched to a gene; V was cut back by 5 bases and J by 4 bases. CDR1 SEHNR and CDR2 FQNEAQ come from the germline V gene (reference sequence). This CDR3 is CASSDTSARYNEQFF. The CDR3, as DNA: TGTGCCAGCAGCGACACTAGCGCGCGATACAATGAGCAGTTCTTC.

The V gene is TRBV28, the J gene TRBJ2-5; TRBD1 might be the D (7 bases). The CDR3 sequence is 16 residues long. The germline gives CDR1 MDHEN, CDR2 SYDVKM. The germline V and J ends were trimmed by 4 bases and 4 bases, with 19 bases remaining between them. The CDR3 sequence: CASSSQQGRFVETQYF. The CDR3 DNA reads as TGTGCCAGCAGTTCCCAACAGGGGAGGTTTGTAGAGACCCAGTACTTC. Together with reference TRBV28 and TRBJ2-5, the CDR3 gives the full variable domain: DVKVTQSSRYLVKRTGEKVFLECVQDMDHENMFWYRQDPGLGLRLIYFSYDVKMKEKGDIPEGYSVSREKKERFSLILESASTNQTSMYLCASSSQQGRFVETQYFGPGTRLLVL.

The rearrangement links TRBV25-1 to TRBJ1-1, with D unclear. V shed 4 bases and J shed 5 bases, with 11 bases lying between them. Germline V gene sequence: CDR1 MGHDK, CDR2 SYGVNS. This CDR3 is built from 13 residues. The CDR3 DNA reads as TGTGCCAGCAGTGGCCTTGGACGGACTGAAGCTTTCTTT. Encoded protein: CASSGLGRTEAFF. The whole variable domain, remainder taken from reference TRBV25-1 and TRBJ1-1, is EADIYQTPRYLVIGTGKKITLECSQTMGHDKMYWYQQDPGMELHLIHYSYGVNSTEKGDLSSESTVSRIRTEHFPLTLESARPSHTSQYLCASSGLGRTEAFFGQGTRLTVV.

The chain carries TRBV7-5 and TRBJ1-6; no DNA check was done on the table's D call, TRBD1. TRBV7-5 is a recognized pseudogene. The CDR3 runs 15 residues. CDR3 sequence (DNA): TGTGTCTACCGGACGACGACAGGGGGCAAATCACCCCTCCACTTT. It specifies CVYRTTTGGKSPLHF.

This chain joins TRBV5-6 and TRBJ1-5, with TRBD1 identical over 7 bases. This CDR3 is built from 14 residues. Germline lookup yields CDR1 SGHDT and CDR2 YYEEEE. The V and J ends lost 4 bases and 6 bases, in that order; junction bases with no gene match: 7. CDR3 region: CASSGQVPGQPQHF. The CDR3, as DNA: TGTGCCAGCAGCGGACAGGTTCCCGGTCAGCCCCAGCATTTT.

V and J are TRBV7-3 and TRBJ2-1; 9 nucleotides line up with TRBD2. The V segment lost 5 bases and the J segment 9 bases; nucleotides outside the gene matches: 5. CDR1 and CDR2 from the germline V gene are SGHTA and FQGTGA. CDR3 size: 13 residues. Written as DNA, the CDR3 is TGTGCCAGCAGCCCGGGTAGCGGGGGTGAGCAGTTCTTC. It encodes CASSPGSGGEQFF.

This chain uses TRBV6-1 with TRBJ2-2; D not certain. V gave up 2 bases and J gave up 6 bases, with 4 bases separating them. The CDR3 is 12 residues long. Germline lookup yields CDR1 MNHNS and CDR2 SASEGT. The CDR3 loop is CASSETAGELFF. The CDR3 nucleotides are TGTGCCAGCAGTGAAACAGCCGGGGAGCTGTTTTTT.

V gene TRBV18 combines with J gene TRBJ1-2; TRBD1 might be the D (5 bases). This CDR3 is 13 amino acids long. Per the germline V gene, CDR1 is KGHSH and CDR2 is LQKENI. Deletions cut 2 bases from V and 4 bases from J, with 8 bases between. CDR3 nucleotides: TGTGCCAGCTCACCAGAGGGGCTCTATGGCTACACCTTC. It is translated as CASSPEGLYGYTF.

V gene TRBV18 combines with J gene TRBJ1-1; D gene ambiguous. V lost 2 bases, J lost 6 bases, and 13 bases lay in between. This CDR3 has 14 amino acids. Germline values: CDR1 KGHSH, CDR2 LQKENI. CDR3 sequence reads: CASSPAEPYPEAFF. For the CDR3, the DNA is TGTGCCAGCTCACCAGCAGAGCCCTACCCTGAAGCTTTCTTT.

J is TRBJ2-1 and V is TRBV19; unclear D gene. Germline V gene data show CDR1 as LNHDA and CDR2 as SQIVND (reference sequence). The CDR3 runs to 17 residues. V gave up 4 bases and J gave up 10 bases, with 26 bases separating them. The CDR3 DNA sequence: TGTGCCAGTAGTAGGGCCTCGCTGGCTATATCTTCAGCAGAGCAGTTCTTC. Its protein product is CASSRASLAISSAEQFF.

The J gene is TRBJ1-3, the V gene TRBV19, with TRBD1 as a possible D gene (6 bases). CDR1 is LNHDA, CDR2 SQIVND, per germline (reference sequence). Trimming pared 6 bases from V and 0 bases from J, leaving 12 bases between. The CDR3 runs 15 residues. The CDR3 is CASSPDRTSGNTIYF. CDR3 DNA sequence: TGTGCCAGTAGCCCTGACAGGACCTCTGGAAACACCATATATTTT.

This chain connects TRBV28 to TRBJ1-6, with D maybe TRBD1 (5 bases). CDR3 length: 17 amino acids. Per germline, CDR1 MDHEN and CDR2 SYDVKM. Trimming stripped 8 bases from V and 5 bases from J, with 22 bases between. The CDR3: CASGGALGNLNNSPLHF. The CDR3 nucleotides read TGTGCCAGCGGTGGGGCCCTGGGAAACCTCAATAATTCACCCCTCCACTTT.

The V call is TRBV28, the J call TRBJ1-4; D gene uncertain. Germline CDR1 reads MDHEN; CDR2 reads SYDVKM. The V end lost 10 bases, the J end lost 0 bases, and 15 bases lay between the germline ends. The CDR3 is 15 residues long. The CDR3 sequence: CATLGWAATNEKLFF. The CDR3 region has the DNA TGTGCCACCCTTGGGTGGGCCGCAACTAATGAAAAACTGTTTTTT.

The CDR3 DNA follows: TGTGCCAGCAGCCCAATTCGACTAGCGGGAGGGTGGTACAATGAGCAGTTCTTC. Translation: CASSPIRLAGGWYNEQFF. This sequence joins TRBV27 and TRBJ2-1; 14 positions match TRBD2. Germline V gives CDR1 MNHEY, CDR2 SMNVEV (reference sequence). V trimming: 6 bases; J trimming: 4 bases; junction bases outside the gene matches: 11. The CDR3 runs to 18 residues.

The chain is built from TRBV4-2 and TRBJ1-1; D unclear. The CDR3 consists of 13 residues. V lost 1 base to trimming and J lost 9 bases, with 12 bases between them. In germline, CDR1 is LGHNA, CDR2 YNFKEQ. The CDR3: CASSQAPRPKAFF. In nucleotides, the CDR3 is TGTGCCAGCAGCCAAGCTCCTCGACCTAAAGCTTTCTTT.

The chain has TRBV5-1 and TRBJ2-2, with TRBD2 matching over 9 bases. The CDR3 contains 18 residues. Germline assignment: CDR1 SGHRS and CDR2 YFSETQ. With V trimmed by 1 base and J by 1 base, 8 bases remained unmatched. The DNA for the CDR3 is TGCGCCAGCAGCTTGTTACTCATTAGCGGGAGGAACACCGGGGAGCTGTTTTTT. Its protein is CASSLLLISGRNTGELFF. The whole variable domain, filled in from reference TRBV5-1 and TRBJ2-2, reads KAGVTQTPRYLIKTRGQQVTLSCSPISGHRSVSWYQQTPGQGLQFLFEYFSETQRNKGNFPGRFSGRQFSNSRSEMNVSTLELGDSALYLCASSLLLISGRNTGELFFGEGSRLTVL.

CDR3 bases: TGTGCCAGCAGCGTAATCCTAGCGGGAGCCTACAATGAGCAGTTCTTC. Protein sequence: CASSVILAGAYNEQFF. The chain uses TRBV13 and TRBJ2-1, with TRBD2 matching 10 bases. CDR3 length: 16 amino acids. V trimming: 5 bases; J trimming: 2 bases; junction bases outside the gene matches: 6. Germline CDR1 is PRHDT and CDR2 is FYEKMQ (reference sequence).

The chain uses TRBV19 and TRBJ1-4; D is perhaps TRBD1 (5 bases). The germline V gene encodes CDR1 LNHDA and CDR2 SQIVND (reference sequence). V gave up 3 bases and J gave up 4 bases, with 12 bases separating them. The CDR3 extends over 15 amino acids. The CDR3 nucleotides are TGTGCCAGTAGTATGGGCACGGGGGTTAATGAAAAACTGTTTTTT. This gives the protein CASSMGTGVNEKLFF.

The genes are TRBV7-3 and TRBJ1-3; a weak D match, TRBD1 (6 bases). The CDR3 spans 13 residues. Germline V CDR1 and CDR2: SGHTA, FQGTGA. The V end was cut by 5 bases, the J end by 4 bases, with 9 bases between. The CDR3 DNA reads as TGTGCCAGCAGCACAGGGTCGGGAAACACCATATATTTT. Amino acids: CASSTGSGNTIYF.

The chain uses TRBV28 and TRBJ1-5; 8 bases are shared with TRBD1. The CDR3 loop spans 15 amino acids. Unmatched junction bases numbered 6, after V lost 7 bases and J lost 1 base. CDR1 MDHEN and CDR2 SYDVKM come from the germline V gene. This chain's CDR3 is CASILGQGSNQPQHF. The CDR3 nucleotides read TGTGCCAGCATCCTCGGACAGGGCAGCAATCAGCCCCAGCATTTT.

V and J are TRBV5-1 and TRBJ2-3; 11 positions match TRBD2. J gave up 5 bases and V 0 bases, and 5 bases lay outside the gene matches. CDR3 length: 16 amino acids. The germline CDR1 and CDR2 sequences are SGHRS and YFSETQ. CDR3 in amino acids: CASSLVAGGPIDTQYF. The CDR3 DNA is TGCGCCAGCAGCTTGGTAGCGGGAGGGCCGATAGATACGCAGTATTTT.

The chain has TRBV7-6 and TRBJ1-4; no firm D call. Germline CDR1 SGHVS, CDR2 FNYEAQ. CDR3 length: 16 amino acids. V gave up 1 base and J gave up 4 bases, with 13 bases separating them. CDR3 amino acids: CASSLGSGSLNEKLFF. The CDR3 DNA follows: TGTGCCAGCAGCTTAGGGTCGGGCAGCCTTAATGAAAAACTGTTTTTT.

The chain recombines TRBV24-1 with TRBJ2-3; D may be TRBD1 or TRBD2 (5 bases each). With 4 bases removed from V and 5 bases from J, the gap between germline ends came to 21 bases. Germline CDR1 KGHDR, CDR2 SFDVKD. This CDR3 contains 17 residues. In DNA, the CDR3 is TGTGCCACCAGTGACCGCACGCCCGGGGCCCGAGGAGATACGCAGTATTTT. It is translated as CATSDRTPGARGDTQYF.

J is TRBJ2-5 and V is TRBV19, with 8 bases lining up with TRBD2. The CDR3 covers 13 residues. Trimming removed 6 bases from V and 5 bases from J; junction bases left unmatched: 5. Germline assignment: CDR1 LNHDA and CDR2 SQIVND (reference sequence). The CDR3 DNA reads TGTGCCAGTAGGGTTAGCGGGACGGAGACCCAGTACTTC. This gives the protein CASRVSGTETQYF.

The J gene is TRBJ2-2, the V gene TRBV6-5; tentatively, D is TRBD1 (6 bases). Trimming took off 6 bases at V and 1 base at J, with 9 bases between the two ends. Germline CDR1 is MNHEY and CDR2 is SVGAGI. This CDR3 region has 14 residues. CDR3 sequence (DNA): TGTGCCAGCAGGACGGGACAGAACACCGGGGAGCTGTTTTTT. It encodes CASRTGQNTGELFF.

The gene calls are TRBV5-4 and TRBJ2-7; 9 bases map to TRBD2. The germline CDR1 and CDR2 sequences are SGHNT and YYREEE (reference sequence). With V trimmed by 5 bases and J by 7 bases, 13 bases remained unmatched. There are 15 residues in the CDR3. The CDR3 spells CASRAGTSRPGEQYF. The CDR3 DNA is TGTGCCAGCAGAGCCGGGACTAGCCGGCCAGGAGAGCAGTACTTC.

This clone appeared once. This chain links TRBV10-2 with TRBJ1-3; 9 nucleotides align to TRBD1. CDR1 WSHSY and CDR2 SAAADI come from the germline V gene. The CDR3 loop spans 16 amino acids. The V and J ends lost 0 bases and 0 bases, in that order; junction bases with no gene match: 0. The CDR3 loop reads CASSESTGGSGNTIYF. The DNA for the CDR3 is TGCGCCAGCAGTGAGTCGACAGGGGGCTCTGGAAACACCATATATTTT.